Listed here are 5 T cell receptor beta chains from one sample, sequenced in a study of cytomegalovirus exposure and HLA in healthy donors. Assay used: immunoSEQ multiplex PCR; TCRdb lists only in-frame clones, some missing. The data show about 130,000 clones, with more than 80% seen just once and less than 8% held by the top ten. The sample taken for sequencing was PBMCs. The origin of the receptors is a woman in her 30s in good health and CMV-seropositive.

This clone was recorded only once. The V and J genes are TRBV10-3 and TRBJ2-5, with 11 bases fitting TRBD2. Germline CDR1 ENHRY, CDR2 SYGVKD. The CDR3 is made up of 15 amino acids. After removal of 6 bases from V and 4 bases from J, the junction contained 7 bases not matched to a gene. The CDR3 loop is CAISGSGGALETQYF. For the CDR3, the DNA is TGTGCCATCAGCGGTAGCGGGGGGGCCTTAGAGACCCAGTACTTC.

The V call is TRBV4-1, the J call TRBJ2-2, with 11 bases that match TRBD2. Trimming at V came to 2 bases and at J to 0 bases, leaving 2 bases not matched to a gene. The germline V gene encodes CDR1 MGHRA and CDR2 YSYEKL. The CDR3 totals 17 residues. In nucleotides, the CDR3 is TGCGCCAGCAGCCAACTAGCGGGAGGTACGAACACCGGGGAGCTGTTTTTT. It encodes CASSQLAGGTNTGELFF.

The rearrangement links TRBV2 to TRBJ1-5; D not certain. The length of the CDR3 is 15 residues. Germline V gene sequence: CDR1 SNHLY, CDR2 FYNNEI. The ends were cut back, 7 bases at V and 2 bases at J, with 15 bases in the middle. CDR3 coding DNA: TGTGCCAGCACCTTCGGGGTTCTGGGCAATCAGCCCCAGCATTTT. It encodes CASTFGVLGNQPQHF.

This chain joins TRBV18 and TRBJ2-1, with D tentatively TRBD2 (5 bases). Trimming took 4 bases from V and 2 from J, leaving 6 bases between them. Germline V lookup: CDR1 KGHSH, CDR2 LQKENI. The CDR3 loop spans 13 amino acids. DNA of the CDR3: TGTGCCAGCTCACGGGGAGCCTACAATGAGCAGTTCTTC. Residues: CASSRGAYNEQFF.

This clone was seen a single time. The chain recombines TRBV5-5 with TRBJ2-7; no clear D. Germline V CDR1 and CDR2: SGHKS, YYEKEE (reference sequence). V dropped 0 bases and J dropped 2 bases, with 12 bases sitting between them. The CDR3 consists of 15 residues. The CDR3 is CASSLVPSSAYEQYF. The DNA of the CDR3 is TGTGCCAGCAGCTTGGTCCCCTCGTCAGCCTACGAGCAGTACTTC.